The next 31 T cell receptor beta chains were all read from a single sample in a study of T-cell reconstitution after alpha-beta-depleted transplantation in children. Researchers prepared the TCRbeta library using unique molecular identifiers, the study reports. TCRdb independently ran MiXCR on the PCR reads; one entry per CDR3 protein. Of 97,000 or so distinct CDR3 sequences listed, roughly 7.1% are singletons. The specimen comprised PBMCs, sampled before TCRalphabeta/CD19-depleted stem cell transplant. The receptors here all came from a boy younger than 10 with acute lymphoblastic leukemia, due to receive a stem cell transplant.

This clonotype was seen at least ten times. The chain joins TRBV28 to TRBJ2-3; 12 bases are a match to TRBD1. The germline gives CDR1 MDHEN, CDR2 SYDVKM. The J segment lost 4 bases and the V segment lost 6 bases, leaving 5 bases of the junction unmatched. The CDR3 loop spans 15 amino acids. CDR3 loop: CASSPGTGGPDTQYF. The CDR3 DNA reads as TGTGCCAGCAGCCCCGGGACAGGGGGCCCAGATACGCAGTATTTT. The full variable domain, its missing parts supplied by reference TRBV28 and TRBJ2-3, is DVKVTQSSRYLVKRTGEKVFLECVQDMDHENMFWYRQDPGLGLRLIYFSYDVKMKEKGDIPEGYSVSREKKERFSLILESASTNQTSMYLCASSPGTGGPDTQYFGPGTRLTVL.

The table lists this clonotype with many counts. J is TRBJ1-2 and V is TRBV20-1; D perhaps matches TRBD1 (5 bases). The CDR3 extends over 15 amino acids. Germline lookup yields CDR1 DFQATT and CDR2 SNEGSKA (reference sequence). Trimming pared 0 bases from V and 7 bases from J, leaving 18 bases between. The CDR3 loop reads CSAREAGKDLAGYTF. The CDR3 DNA sequence: TGCAGTGCTAGAGAGGCAGGGAAGGATTTGGCTGGCTACACCTTC.

The chain links TRBV5-1 to TRBJ2-1, with TRBD2 matching 11 bases. The CDR3 consists of 15 residues. V shed 0 bases, J shed 7 bases, and the junction held 3 bases outside the gene matches. The germline V gene encodes CDR1 SGHRS and CDR2 YFSETQ. CDR3 residues: CASSLGSSGGNEQFF. The CDR3 bases are TGCGCCAGCAGCTTGGGGTCTAGCGGGGGGAATGAGCAGTTCTTC.

This clonotype was detected a few times. The V and J genes are TRBV7-2 and TRBJ2-2; 7 positions match TRBD1. The CDR3 covers 15 residues. After removal of 2 bases from V and 5 bases from J, the junction contained 5 bases not matched to a gene. Germline CDR1 is SGHTA and CDR2 is FQGNSA. The CDR3 nucleotides are TGTGCCAGCAGCTTACGCGGACAGGTGACCGGGGAGCTGTTTTTT. Its translation is CASSLRGQVTGELFF.

This clonotype was counted at least ten times. The CDR3 coding sequence is TGCGCCAGCAGTCATCACGAGGGTTTGGGCCAGAACACTGAAGCTTTCTTT. This codes for CASSHHEGLGQNTEAFF. The rearrangement links TRBV5-1 to TRBJ1-1; no clear D. Germline CDR1 SGHRS, CDR2 YFSETQ. The V gene lost 5 bases and the J gene lost 1 base, with 21 bases spanning the gap. This CDR3 is 17 amino acids long.

This clonotype was seen at least ten times. V is TRBV6-5 and J is TRBJ2-1; 10 bases are a match to TRBD1. The CDR3 spans 15 residues. The J segment lost 2 bases and the V segment lost 6 bases, leaving 4 bases of the junction unmatched. Germline V gene data show CDR1 as MNHEY and CDR2 as SVGAGI. The CDR3 is CASRSGQGTYNEQFF. CDR3 DNA: TGTGCCAGCAGGTCGGGACAGGGGACCTACAATGAGCAGTTCTTC.

This clonotype was observed at least ten times. This sequence joins TRBV12-3 or TRBV12-4 and TRBJ2-1; D ambiguous. The CDR3 runs 12 residues. The germline V and J ends were trimmed by 0 bases and 8 bases, with 5 bases remaining between them. The DNA for the CDR3 is TGTGCCAGCAGTTTAGCGGGGTATGAGCAGTTCTTC. Translated, it gives CASSLAGYEQFF.

This clonotype was counted between two and nine times. V gene TRBV9 combines with J gene TRBJ1-3, with D perhaps TRBD1 (6 bases). Deletions cut 3 bases from V and 1 base from J, with 11 bases between. This CDR3 is 15 amino acids long. Germline-derived CDR1 and CDR2 are SGDLS and YYNGEE. In DNA form, the CDR3 reads TGTGCCAGCAGCGCCTTTACAGGGTCTGGAAACACCATATATTTT. This codes for CASSAFTGSGNTIYF.

This clonotype was observed many times. CDR3: CASSSTGGGTEAFF. The CDR3 bases are TGTGCCAGCAGCTCAACAGGGGGCGGGACTGAAGCTTTCTTT. The gene calls are TRBV27 and TRBJ1-1; 9 bases fit TRBD1. This CDR3 region has 14 residues. The germline V gene encodes CDR1 MNHEY and CDR2 SMNVEV (reference sequence). V lost 6 bases, J lost 5 bases, and 7 bases stayed unmatched.

This clonotype was counted at least ten times. The rearrangement joins TRBV29-1 to TRBJ2-3; D is unresolved. Germline V gene lookup returns CDR1 SQVTM and CDR2 ANQGSEA. V shed 4 bases and J shed 0 bases, with 11 bases lying between them. The CDR3 contains 14 residues. The CDR3 DNA reads as TGCAGCGTTGGGTTTGCTACCAGCACAGATACGCAGTATTTT. Amino acids: CSVGFATSTDTQYF.

The gene calls are TRBV12-3 or TRBV12-4 and TRBJ2-2; D not resolved. The CDR3 is made up of 16 amino acids. Deletions cut 5 bases from V and 6 bases from J, with 19 bases between. CDR3 amino acids: CASSDPSISPAGELFF. The CDR3, as DNA: TGTGCCAGCAGTGACCCCAGTATTAGTCCGGCCGGGGAGCTGTTTTTT.

This clonotype was seen more than once but under ten times. The chain links TRBV20-1 to TRBJ2-2; TRBD2 aligns across 8 bases. There are 16 residues in the CDR3. V was clipped by 6 bases and J by 6 bases; unmatched bases: 15. Germline values: CDR1 DFQATT, CDR2 SNEGSKA (reference sequence). In DNA form, the CDR3 reads TGCAGTGCAACGAGCCCCTCCGGGACTAGGCCCGGGGAGCTGTTTTTT. Translating gives CSATSPSGTRPGELFF.

In this sample, this clonotype turned up many times. The chain recombines TRBV7-2 with TRBJ1-2; D call uncertain. V was shortened by 1 base and J by 0 bases, with 6 bases between the two germline ends. The V gene's germline CDR1 is SGHTA and CDR2 FQGNSA. There are 14 residues in the CDR3. The CDR3: CASSLEVTNYGYTF. The DNA for the CDR3 is TGTGCCAGCAGCTTAGAGGTGACTAACTATGGCTACACCTTC.

The genes are TRBV7-3 and TRBJ2-3, with 7 nucleotides matching TRBD2. Germline CDR1 reads SGHTA; CDR2 reads FQGTGA. V dropped 5 bases and J dropped 1; count of bases not matched to a gene: 6. There are 15 residues in the CDR3. The CDR3 DNA follows: TGTGCCAGCAGCAACTCGGGACTACGCACAGATACGCAGTATTTT. Encoded protein: CASSNSGLRTDTQYF.

This clonotype was recorded many times. The rearrangement joins TRBV5-5 to TRBJ1-1, with D maybe TRBD1 (5 bases). Between the trimmed V and J ends, which lost 7 bases and 2 bases, there was a span of 15 bases. This CDR3 region has 14 residues. Germline V gene data show CDR1 as SGHKS and CDR2 as YYEKEE (reference sequence). The CDR3 coding sequence is TGTGCCAGCGTTAGGCGGGGCGGCAACACTGAAGCTTTCTTT. This sequence encodes CASVRRGGNTEAFF.

The CDR3: CSARGAADTQYF. The CDR3 DNA reads TGCAGTGCTAGAGGTGCCGCCGATACGCAGTATTTT. The V call is TRBV20-1, the J call TRBJ2-3, with no clear D. V was clipped by 1 base and J by 6 bases, with 8 bases between them. CDR1 is DFQATT and CDR2 is SNEGSKA in the germline V gene (reference sequence). This CDR3 has 12 amino acids.

The chain is built from TRBV6-5 and TRBJ1-5; D call uncertain. V lost 2 bases to trimming and J lost 6 bases, with 11 bases between them. Germline V gives CDR1 MNHEY, CDR2 SVGAGI. This CDR3 has 14 amino acids. The CDR3 region is CASSYSQAGQPQHF. The CDR3 bases are TGTGCCAGCAGTTACAGTCAGGCCGGTCAGCCCCAGCATTTT.

This clonotype came up many times. The rearrangement links TRBV12-3 or TRBV12-4 to TRBJ1-5; D is ambiguous. The CDR3 consists of 15 residues. V shed 5 bases and J shed 0 bases, with 11 bases lying between them. CDR3 in DNA: TGTGCCAGCAGTCTATTTTCATATAGCAATCAGCCCCAGCATTTT. This codes for CASSLFSYSNQPQHF.

This clonotype is classed as large. The V call is TRBV20-1, the J call TRBJ2-1, with TRBD2 matching over 10 bases. The CDR3 extends over 14 amino acids. The trim removed 4 bases at V and 8 bases at J, leaving 8 bases unmatched. The germline gives CDR1 DFQATT, CDR2 SNEGSKA (reference sequence). The CDR3, as DNA: TGCAGTGCTAATAGCGGGGGGCCGGGGGATGAGCAGTTCTTC. This encodes CSANSGGPGDEQFF.

This clonotype came up many times. This chain joins TRBV4-3 and TRBJ2-3, with D perhaps being TRBD1 or TRBD2 (6 bases each). V was pared by 1 base and J by 2 bases, with 10 bases between. The CDR3 is 15 amino acids. Germline V gene data show CDR1 as LGHNA and CDR2 as YSLEER. This chain's CDR3 is CASSQGGGHTDTQYF. CDR3 in DNA: TGCGCCAGCAGCCAAGGAGGGGGGCACACAGATACGCAGTATTTT.

The table lists this clonotype with a few counts. The V gene is TRBV6-2 or TRBV6-3, the J gene TRBJ2-7, with D perhaps assigned TRBD1 or TRBD2 (5 bases each). Germline CDR1 and CDR2: MNHEY and SVGEGT. The CDR3 totals 14 residues. V lost 8 bases and J 0 bases, leaving 14 bases between the germline ends. The CDR3 loop is CASAPWDGSYEQYF. The DNA of the CDR3 is TGTGCCAGCGCTCCATGGGACGGCTCCTACGAGCAGTACTTC.

This clonotype was seen a handful of times. The chain uses TRBV2 and TRBJ1-5; D unresolved. CDR3 length: 15 amino acids. V lost 6 bases, J lost 2 bases, and 14 bases lay in between. Germline CDR1 and CDR2: SNHLY and FYNNEI. DNA of the CDR3: TGTGCCAGCAGCCCCGGGGTATACGGCAATCAGCCCCAGCATTTT. It specifies CASSPGVYGNQPQHF.

V usage is TRBV20-1 and J usage is TRBJ2-5; 9 bases agree with TRBD2. Germline V gene data show CDR1 as DFQATT and CDR2 as SNEGSKA (reference sequence). There are 14 residues in the CDR3. With V trimmed by 5 bases and J by 3 bases, 7 bases remained unmatched. The CDR3 nucleotides are TGCAGTGCTGTGGCTAGCGGGGTTAAAGAGACCCAGTACTTC. The encoded protein is CSAVASGVKETQYF.

This clonotype appeared many times. This chain uses TRBV20-1 with TRBJ2-5; D not certain. V shed 0 bases and J shed 1 base, with 6 bases lying between them. This CDR3 is built from 13 residues. Germline CDR1 reads DFQATT; CDR2 reads SNEGSKA (reference sequence). This CDR3 is CSARDYSQETQYF. The CDR3 DNA follows: TGCAGTGCTAGAGATTACAGCCAAGAGACCCAGTACTTC.

CDR3 sequence (DNA): TGTGCCAGCAGTTTGGGGGGTAAAGAGCCCCAGCATTTT. Its translation: CASSLGGKEPQHF. The chain links TRBV27 to TRBJ1-5, with D perhaps TRBD1 (5 bases). The CDR3 extends over 13 amino acids. In germline, CDR1 is MNHEY, CDR2 SMNVEV (reference sequence). V was clipped by 3 bases and J by 8 bases, with 11 bases between them.

This clonotype was seen only a few times. The V call is TRBV15, the J call TRBJ1-5; TRBD1 might be the D (6 bases). Per germline, CDR1 LNHNV and CDR2 YYDKDF (reference sequence). V shed 0 bases and J shed 6 bases, with 12 bases lying between them. CDR3 length equals 15 residues. Here the CDR3 reads CATSREVGRGQPQHF. CDR3 sequence (DNA): TGTGCCACCAGCAGAGAGGTGGGCAGGGGTCAGCCCCAGCATTTT.

This clonotype occurred many times. The V and J genes are TRBV20-1 and TRBJ1-6; D ambiguous. CDR1 is DFQATT and CDR2 is SNEGSKA in the germline V gene (reference sequence). This CDR3 is 14 amino acids long. V was clipped by 0 bases and J by 3 bases, with 6 bases between them. The CDR3 nucleotides read TGCAGTGCTAGAGAAGGAAACTATAATTCACCCCTCCACTTT. Translation: CSAREGNYNSPLHF.

Ten or more counts support this clonotype. V and J are TRBV12-3 or TRBV12-4 and TRBJ2-1; D is possibly TRBD2 (5 bases). The CDR3 has 14 residues. Trimming left V 3 bases short and J 9 bases short, with 15 bases between. CDR3 bases: TGTGCCAGCAGTTTTCGAGGAGGCGGCGGTGAGCAGTTCTTC. Amino acid sequence: CASSFRGGGGEQFF.

Ten or more counts support this clonotype. This chain connects TRBV20-1 to TRBJ2-1, with 13 bases lining up with TRBD2. V was clipped by 3 bases and J by 5 bases; unmatched bases: 4. This CDR3 region has 15 residues. Germline V gene sequence: CDR1 DFQATT, CDR2 SNEGSKA (reference sequence). CDR3 in DNA: TGCAGTGCTAGTAAGGGGACTAGCGGGGACAATGAGCAGTTCTTC. Translation gives CSASKGTSGDNEQFF.

The chain combines TRBV5-6 with TRBJ1-1, with a weak D call TRBD1 (5 bases). The CDR3 totals 16 residues. Germline V gene lookup returns CDR1 SGHDT and CDR2 YYEEEE. Trimming removed 0 bases from V and 3 bases from J, with 15 bases in between. CDR3 protein: CASSLGFRGWDTEAFF. The CDR3 DNA sequence: TGTGCCAGCAGCTTGGGGTTTCGGGGCTGGGACACTGAAGCTTTCTTT.

This clonotype was seen repeatedly, ten times or more. The chain employs TRBV9 and TRBJ2-5; 7 bases are shared with TRBD2. The CDR3 covers 18 residues. Germline lookup yields CDR1 SGDLS and CDR2 YYNGEE. J lost 4 bases, V lost 0 bases, and 15 bases had no gene match. CDR3 in DNA: TGTGCCAGCAGCGTAGATCCCGGACTAGTGGGCGTTGGAGAGACCCAGTACTTC. Residues: CASSVDPGLVGVGETQYF.